These 8 T cell receptor beta chains were sequenced from one sample in a study of cytomegalovirus exposure and HLA in healthy donors. Primers included in the PCR were 60 Vbeta and 13 Jbeta primers. Sequencing was performed with immunoSEQ multiplex PCR; in TCRdb, only in-frame clones are kept and a portion is missing. The table lists 100,000 to 150,000 clones, around 82% of them singletons. Sequencing was done on a sample of PBMCs. The receptors derive from a man younger than 40 in good health and CMV-seropositive.

The V call is TRBV4-3, the J call TRBJ1-2, with a tentative D call TRBD1 (6 bases). V was cut by 3 bases and J by 4 bases, with 15 bases left in between. The CDR3 is 15 residues long. Germline CDR1 and CDR2: LGHNA and YSLEER. CDR3 nucleotides: TGCGCCAGCAGCCAGCACAGGGTGGGAGCCTATGGCTACACCTTC. Its translation: CASSQHRVGAYGYTF.

The chain couples TRBV27 to TRBJ2-1, with TRBD2 identical over 9 bases. V dropped 5 bases and J dropped 7; count of bases not matched to a gene: 6. CDR1 and CDR2 from the germline V gene are MNHEY and SMNVEV (reference sequence). The CDR3 length is 14 residues. The CDR3 region is CASSAGGAGNEQFF. CDR3 bases: TGTGCCAGCAGTGCGGGAGGGGCTGGGAATGAGCAGTTCTTC.

This rearrangement joins TRBV11-3 to TRBJ2-3; 10 bases agree with TRBD2. V shed 2 bases, J shed 9 bases, and the junction held 5 bases outside the gene matches. The CDR3 is made up of 14 amino acids. Per the germline V gene, CDR1 is SGHNT and CDR2 is YENEEA. DNA for the CDR3: TGTGCCAGCAGCTTAAGGCTAGCGGGGGCCACGCAGTATTTT. Amino acid sequence: CASSLRLAGATQYF.

This clone was observed once. The chain joins TRBV4-3 to TRBJ2-7, with 10 nucleotides matching TRBD2. Losses at the gene ends were 3 bases for V and 6 bases for J; bases not matched to a gene: 8. CDR3 size: 15 residues. Per germline, CDR1 LGHNA and CDR2 YSLEER. CDR3 amino acids: CASSHLAGEGTEQYF. CDR3 nucleotide sequence: TGCGCCAGCAGCCACCTAGCGGGAGAAGGCACCGAGCAGTACTTC.

Only one count was recorded for this clone. The chain is built from TRBV9 and TRBJ2-1; 16 nucleotides agree with TRBD2. CDR1 and CDR2 from the germline V gene are SGDLS and YYNGEE. This CDR3 has 18 amino acids. J gave up 2 bases and V 6 bases, and 8 bases lay outside the gene matches. The CDR3 nucleotides read TGTGCCAGCAACTCAGGGGGGACTAGCGGGAGGGCCTACAATGAGCAGTTCTTC. Amino acids: CASNSGGTSGRAYNEQFF.

A few counts support this clone. The chain combines TRBV6-5 with TRBJ2-7; D is possibly TRBD2 (5 bases). Trimming shortened V by 6 bases and J by 2 bases, and 14 bases separated the two germline ends. CDR1 is MNHEY and CDR2 is SVGAGI in the germline V gene. The CDR3 totals 14 residues. CDR3 sequence (DNA): TGTGCCAGCAGCCTGGAGAGGGCGGCCTACGAGCAGTACTTC. It encodes CASSLERAAYEQYF.

The rearrangement joins TRBV4-1 to TRBJ1-5; TRBD1 aligns across 8 bases. After removal of 2 bases from V and 1 base from J, the junction contained 13 bases not matched to a gene. Germline CDR1 is MGHRA and CDR2 is YSYEKL. This CDR3 contains 19 residues. The DNA of the CDR3 is TGCGCCAGCAGCCAACTTGGAACAGGGGGTTCGTACAGCAATCAGCCCCAGCATTTT. Translated: CASSQLGTGGSYSNQPQHF.

V and J are TRBV7-2 and TRBJ2-7; possible D gene TRBD2, 6 bases. The CDR3 runs to 16 residues. Germline V gene sequence: CDR1 SGHTA, CDR2 FQGNSA. V lost 2 bases, J lost 1 base, and 15 bases lay in between. Here the CDR3 DNA reads TGTGCCAGCAGCTTAATCAAGGCTGGGAGGTCCTACGAGCAGTACTTC. Encoded protein: CASSLIKAGRSYEQYF.